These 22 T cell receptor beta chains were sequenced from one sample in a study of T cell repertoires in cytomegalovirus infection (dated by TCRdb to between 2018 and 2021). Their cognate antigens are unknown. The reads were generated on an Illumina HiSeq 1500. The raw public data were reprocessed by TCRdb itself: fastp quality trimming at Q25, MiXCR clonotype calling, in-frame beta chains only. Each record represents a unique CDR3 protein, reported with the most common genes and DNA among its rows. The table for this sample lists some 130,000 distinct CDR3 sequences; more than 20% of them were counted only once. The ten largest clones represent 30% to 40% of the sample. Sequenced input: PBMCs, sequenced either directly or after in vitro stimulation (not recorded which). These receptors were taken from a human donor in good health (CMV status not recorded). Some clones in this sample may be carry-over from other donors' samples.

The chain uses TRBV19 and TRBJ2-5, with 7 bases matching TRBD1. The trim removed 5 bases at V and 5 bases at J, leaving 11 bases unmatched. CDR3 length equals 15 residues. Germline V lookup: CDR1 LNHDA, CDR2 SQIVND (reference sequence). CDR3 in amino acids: CASSPDDRVHETQYF. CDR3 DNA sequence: TGTGCCAGTAGTCCAGACGACAGGGTCCATGAGACCCAGTACTTC.

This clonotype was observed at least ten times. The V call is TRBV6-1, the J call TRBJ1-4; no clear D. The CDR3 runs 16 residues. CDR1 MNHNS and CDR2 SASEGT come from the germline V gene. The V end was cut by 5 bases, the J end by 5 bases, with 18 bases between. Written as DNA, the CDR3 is TGTGCCAGCAGTTTATCCGCTGCTGTGCCGAATGAAAAACTGTTTTTT. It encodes CASSLSAAVPNEKLFF.

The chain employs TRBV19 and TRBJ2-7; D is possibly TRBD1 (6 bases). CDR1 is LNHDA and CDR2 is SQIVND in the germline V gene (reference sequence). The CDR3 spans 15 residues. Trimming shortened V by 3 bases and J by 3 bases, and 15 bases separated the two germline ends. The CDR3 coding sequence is TGTGCCAGTAGTATCCTACTGGGGGCAGTCTACGAGCAGTACTTC. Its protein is CASSILLGAVYEQYF.

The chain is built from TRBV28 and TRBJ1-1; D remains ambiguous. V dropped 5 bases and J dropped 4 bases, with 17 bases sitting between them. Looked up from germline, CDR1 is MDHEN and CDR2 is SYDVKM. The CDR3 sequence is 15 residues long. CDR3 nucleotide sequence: TGTGCCAGCAGTCCCATCGGGCCTTGGGGCACTGAAGCTTTCTTT. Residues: CASSPIGPWGTEAFF.

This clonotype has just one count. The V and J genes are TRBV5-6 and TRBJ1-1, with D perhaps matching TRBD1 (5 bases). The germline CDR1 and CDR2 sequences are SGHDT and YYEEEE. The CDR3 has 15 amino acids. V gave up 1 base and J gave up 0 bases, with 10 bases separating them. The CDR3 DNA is TGTGCCAGCAGCTTGTCAGGGAGAATGAACACTGAAGCTTTCTTT. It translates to CASSLSGRMNTEAFF. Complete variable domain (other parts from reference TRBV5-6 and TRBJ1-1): DAGVTQSPTHLIKTRGQQVTLRCSPKSGHDTVSWYQQALGQGPQFIFQYYEEEERQRGNFPDRFSGHQFPNYSSELNVNALLLGDSALYLCASSLSGRMNTEAFFGQGTRLTVV.

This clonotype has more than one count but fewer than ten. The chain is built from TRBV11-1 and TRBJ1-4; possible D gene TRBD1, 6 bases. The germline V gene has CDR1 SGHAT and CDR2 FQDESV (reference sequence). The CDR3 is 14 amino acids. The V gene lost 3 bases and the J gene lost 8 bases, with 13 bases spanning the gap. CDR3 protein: CASSFDRFNEKLFF. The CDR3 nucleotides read TGTGCCAGCAGCTTCGACAGGTTTAACGAAAAACTGTTTTTT.

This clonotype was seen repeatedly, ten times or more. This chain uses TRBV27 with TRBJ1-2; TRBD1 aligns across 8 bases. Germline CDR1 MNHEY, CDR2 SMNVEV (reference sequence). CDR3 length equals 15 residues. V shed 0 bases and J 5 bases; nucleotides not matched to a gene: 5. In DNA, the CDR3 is TGTGCCAGCAGTTTATCGGCAGGGGGCTTTTATGGCTACACCTTC. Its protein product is CASSLSAGGFYGYTF.

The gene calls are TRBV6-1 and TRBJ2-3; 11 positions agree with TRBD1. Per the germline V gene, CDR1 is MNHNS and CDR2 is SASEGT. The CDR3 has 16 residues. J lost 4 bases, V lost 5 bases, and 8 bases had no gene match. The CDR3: CASSKRTGGLADTQYF. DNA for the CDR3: TGTGCCAGCAGTAAACGGACAGGGGGCCTCGCAGATACGCAGTATTTT.

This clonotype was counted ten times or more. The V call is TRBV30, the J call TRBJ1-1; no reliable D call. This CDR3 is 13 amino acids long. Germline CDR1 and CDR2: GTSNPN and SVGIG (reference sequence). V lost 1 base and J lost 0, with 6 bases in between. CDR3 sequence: CAWSGTLNTEAFF. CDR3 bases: TGTGCCTGGAGTGGAACACTGAACACTGAAGCTTTCTTT.

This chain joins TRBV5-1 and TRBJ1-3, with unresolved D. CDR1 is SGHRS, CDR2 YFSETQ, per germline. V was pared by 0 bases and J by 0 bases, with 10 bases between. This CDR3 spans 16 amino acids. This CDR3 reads CASSLGTSYSGNTIYF. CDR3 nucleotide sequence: TGCGCCAGCAGCTTGGGGACCTCATACTCTGGAAACACCATATATTTT.

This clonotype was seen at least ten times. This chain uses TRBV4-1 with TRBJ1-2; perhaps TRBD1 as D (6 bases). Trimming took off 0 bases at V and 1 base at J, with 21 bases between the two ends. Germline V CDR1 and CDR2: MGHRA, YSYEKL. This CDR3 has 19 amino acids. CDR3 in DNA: TGCGCCAGCAGCCAAGAAGTACGGGGGGCGAGTCGAAATAACTATGGCTACACCTTC. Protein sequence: CASSQEVRGASRNNYGYTF.

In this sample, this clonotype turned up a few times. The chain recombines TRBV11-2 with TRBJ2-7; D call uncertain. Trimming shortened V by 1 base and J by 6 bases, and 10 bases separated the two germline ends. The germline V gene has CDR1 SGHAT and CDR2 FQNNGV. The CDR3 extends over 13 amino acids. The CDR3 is CASSLVSRSEQYV. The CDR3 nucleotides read TGTGCCAGCAGCTTAGTCTCGCGGAGCGAGCAGTACGTC.

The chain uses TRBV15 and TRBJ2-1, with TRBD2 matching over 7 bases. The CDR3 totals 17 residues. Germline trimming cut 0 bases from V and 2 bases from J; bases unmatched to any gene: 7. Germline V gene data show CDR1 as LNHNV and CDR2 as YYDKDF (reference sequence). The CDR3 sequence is CATSRDKTSWPYNEQFF. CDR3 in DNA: TGTGCCACCAGCAGAGATAAGACTAGCTGGCCCTACAATGAGCAGTTCTTC. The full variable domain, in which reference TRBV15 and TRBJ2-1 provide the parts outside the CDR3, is DAMVIQNPRYQVTQFGKPVTLSCSQTLNHNVMYWYQQKSSQAPKLLFHYYDKDFNNEADTPDNFQSRRPNTSFCFLDIRSPGLGDTAMYLCATSRDKTSWPYNEQFFGPGTRLTVL.

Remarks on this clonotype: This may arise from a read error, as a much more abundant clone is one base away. CDR3 DNA sequence: TGTGCCAACACCGGACTAGCGGGCCCCCTCAGTACGGCAGATACGCAGTATTTT. Translated, it gives CANTGLAGPLSTADTQYF. The chain has TRBV28 and TRBJ2-3; 11 bases align to TRBD2. Germline CDR1 reads MDHEN; CDR2 reads SYDVKM. J lost 4 bases, V lost 10 bases, and 19 bases had no gene match. The CDR3 length is 18 residues.

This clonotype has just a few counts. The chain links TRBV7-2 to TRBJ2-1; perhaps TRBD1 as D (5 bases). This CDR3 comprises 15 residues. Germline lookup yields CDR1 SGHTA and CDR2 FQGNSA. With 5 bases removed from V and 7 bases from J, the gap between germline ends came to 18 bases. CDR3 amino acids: CASSPLRAASNEQFF. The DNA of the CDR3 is TGTGCCAGCAGCCCCCTCAGGGCGGCGTCGAATGAGCAGTTCTTC.

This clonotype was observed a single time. CDR3 sequence (DNA): TGTGCCATTCAAACGACCGAGCAGTTCTTC. This encodes CAIQTTEQFF. The chain couples TRBV2 to TRBJ2-1; D is unclear. Germline lookup yields CDR1 SNHLY and CDR2 FYNNEI. The length of the CDR3 is 10 residues. Trimming left V 10 bases short and J 10 bases short, with 11 bases between.

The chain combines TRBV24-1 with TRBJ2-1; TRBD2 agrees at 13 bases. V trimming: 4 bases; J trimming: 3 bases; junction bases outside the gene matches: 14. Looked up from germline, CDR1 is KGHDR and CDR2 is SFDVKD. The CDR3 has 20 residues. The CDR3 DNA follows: TGTGCCACCAGTGACCCCTCCGGGACTAGCGGGAAGGGGAGCTACAATGAGCAGTTCTTC. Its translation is CATSDPSGTSGKGSYNEQFF.

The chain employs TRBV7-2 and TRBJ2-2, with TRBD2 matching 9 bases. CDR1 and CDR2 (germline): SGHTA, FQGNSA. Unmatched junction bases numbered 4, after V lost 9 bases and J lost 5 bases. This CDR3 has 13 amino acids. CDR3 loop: CASSGSVTGELFF. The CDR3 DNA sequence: TGTGCCAGTAGCGGGAGTGTAACCGGGGAGCTGTTTTTT.

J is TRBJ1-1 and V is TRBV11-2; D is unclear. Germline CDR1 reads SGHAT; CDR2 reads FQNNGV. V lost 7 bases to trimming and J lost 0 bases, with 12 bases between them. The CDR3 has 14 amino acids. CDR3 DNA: TGTGCCAGCATTGAGGCAGCGATGAACACTGAAGCTTTCTTT. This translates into CASIEAAMNTEAFF.

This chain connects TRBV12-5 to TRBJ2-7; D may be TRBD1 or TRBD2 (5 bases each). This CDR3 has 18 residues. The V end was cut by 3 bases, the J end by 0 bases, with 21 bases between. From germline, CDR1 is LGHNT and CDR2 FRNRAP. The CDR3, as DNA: TGTGCTAGTGGTTTCCCCGGATCCGGGACGGGGAGCTCCTACGAGCAGTACGTC. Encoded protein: CASGFPGSGTGSSYEQYV.

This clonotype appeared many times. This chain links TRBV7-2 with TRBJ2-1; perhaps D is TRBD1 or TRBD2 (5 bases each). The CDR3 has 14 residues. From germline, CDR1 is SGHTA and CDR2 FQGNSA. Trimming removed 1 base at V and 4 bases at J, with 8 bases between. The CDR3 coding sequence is TGTGCCAGCAGCTTAGGGGACGAATACAATGAGCAGTTCTTC. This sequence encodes CASSLGDEYNEQFF.

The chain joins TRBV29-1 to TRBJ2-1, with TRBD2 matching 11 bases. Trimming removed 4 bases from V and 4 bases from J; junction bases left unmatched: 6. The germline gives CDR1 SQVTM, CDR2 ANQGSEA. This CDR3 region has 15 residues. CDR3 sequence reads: CSVATGTSGYNEQFF. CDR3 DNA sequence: TGCAGCGTTGCTACCGGGACTAGCGGATACAATGAGCAGTTCTTC.